A single sample is the source of the 10 T cell receptor beta chains below, sequenced in a study of beta chain features in type 1 diabetes. Study-wide results and limits: Type 1 diabetes patients had moderately but significantly shorter TCRB CDR3s in all four CD4+ subsets.

For these TCRs, the target antigens are not known. The isolated RNA, all of it, was reverse transcribed, so expressed TCRB transcripts were what got sequenced. The protocol was immunoSEQ multiplex PCR, while the TCRdb copy is restricted to in-frame clones and leaves out a portion. The data hold around 650,000 clones, with 9.5% to 15% observed a single time. The sequencing sample was made of naive CD4+ T cells from blood. The origin of the receptors is a man aged 30 to 45 with type 1 diabetes.

This rearrangement joins TRBV27 to TRBJ2-3, with 8 bases that match TRBD2. The CDR3 is made up of 15 amino acids. CDR1 is MNHEY and CDR2 is SMNVEV in the germline V gene (reference sequence). V shed 5 bases and J 5 bases; nucleotides not matched to a gene: 9. The CDR3 reads CASSRIGGAGDTQYF. The CDR3 region has the DNA TGTGCCAGCAGTCGGATCGGGGGGGCCGGAGATACGCAGTATTTT.

This clone was found a few times. The rearrangement links TRBV9 to TRBJ2-4; maybe TRBD2 (6 bases). The CDR3 extends over 16 amino acids. Per the germline V gene, CDR1 is SGDLS and CDR2 is YYNGEE. V lost 3 bases to trimming and J lost 0 bases, with 13 bases between them. In DNA, the CDR3 is TGTGCCAGCAGCGCAACTAGCTCCCTAGCCAAAAACATTCAGTACTTC. Residues: CASSATSSLAKNIQYF.

V usage is TRBV28 and J usage is TRBJ2-5; D could derive from TRBD1 or TRBD2 (5 bases each). Germline CDR1 reads MDHEN; CDR2 reads SYDVKM. The CDR3 loop spans 14 amino acids. V was shortened by 4 bases and J by 7 bases, with 16 bases between the two germline ends. CDR3 in amino acids: CASSSPGTQGTQYF. CDR3 sequence (DNA): TGTGCCAGCAGTTCTCCCGGGACCCAGGGGACCCAGTACTTC.

The chain has TRBV4-3 and TRBJ1-5, with 9 bases fitting TRBD1. The CDR3 extends over 15 amino acids. CDR1 is LGHNA and CDR2 is YSLEER in the germline V gene. Trimming cost V 4 bases and J 7 bases; bases outside gene matches: 8. CDR3 sequence: CASSPMPGQGQPQHF. Here the CDR3 DNA reads TGCGCCAGCAGCCCCATGCCGGGACAGGGCCAGCCCCAGCATTTT.

This clone turned up a few times. The chain carries TRBV5-1 and TRBJ2-7; tentatively, D is TRBD1 (7 bases). The CDR3 sequence is 15 residues long. Germline CDR1 SGHRS, CDR2 YFSETQ. V was cut by 5 bases and J by 5 bases, with 20 bases left in between. The CDR3 loop reads CASRSSIQGRHEQYF. The CDR3 DNA is TGCGCCAGCAGATCAAGCATACAGGGGAGGCACGAGCAGTACTTC.

This clone appeared a few times. This rearrangement joins TRBV29-1 to TRBJ2-7; D unresolved. CDR3 length: 13 residues. CDR1 SQVTM and CDR2 ANQGSEA come from the germline V gene. Deletions cut 6 bases from V and 0 bases from J, with 12 bases between. The CDR3 loop reads CSVGSESSYEQYF. The CDR3 DNA follows: TGCAGCGTCGGCTCAGAGAGCTCCTACGAGCAGTACTTC.

The CDR3 coding sequence is TGTGCCAGCAGCCGGACGGGGACATGGGACACTGAAGCTTTCTTT. Translation: CASSRTGTWDTEAFF. The rearrangement joins TRBV9 to TRBJ1-1, with D possibly being TRBD1 (6 bases). Trimming removed 4 bases at V and 3 bases at J, with 16 bases between. This CDR3 has 15 residues. CDR1 SGDLS and CDR2 YYNGEE come from the germline V gene.

This clone was recorded a few times. J is TRBJ2-1 and V is TRBV2, with a possible D match to TRBD1 (5 bases). The germline CDR1 and CDR2 sequences are SNHLY and FYNNEI. This CDR3 comprises 14 residues. V was cut by 3 bases and J by 9 bases, with 15 bases left in between. The CDR3 DNA reads as TGTGCCAGCAGTGAGGGCAGGGCTTGGTTTGAGCAGTTCTTC. Translated: CASSEGRAWFEQFF.

This chain connects TRBV4-3 to TRBJ2-2; 8 bases are a match to TRBD2. The CDR3 sequence is 15 residues long. Germline values: CDR1 LGHNA, CDR2 YSLEER. After removal of 4 bases from V and 3 bases from J, the junction contained 4 bases not matched to a gene. In DNA, the CDR3 is TGCGCCAGCAGCCTCGGACTAGCTTACACCGGGGAGCTGTTTTTT. This gives the protein CASSLGLAYTGELFF.

V gene TRBV5-1 combines with J gene TRBJ2-7; 8 nucleotides match TRBD1. The CDR3 is made up of 14 amino acids. Per the germline V gene, CDR1 is SGHRS and CDR2 is YFSETQ. Trimming took 4 bases from V and 3 from J; bases not matched to a gene: 6. CDR3 nucleotides: TGCGCCAGCAGCCCCCAAGGACAGGGCTACGAGCAGTACTTC. This encodes CASSPQGQGYEQYF.